The 17 T cell receptor beta chains listed next were all sequenced from one sample in a study of CD8 T cells in Susac syndrome. Random hexamers primed reverse transcription of roughly 0.5 to 1 ug RNA. TCRdb itself ran the immunoSEQ multiplex PCR reads through MiXCR, one entry per CDR3 protein. The table lists approximately 180,000 distinct CDR3 sequences, roughly 95% of them singletons. The sample comprised CD4+ T cells from PBMCs. These receptors were obtained from a human donor with multiple sclerosis.

The J gene is TRBJ2-5, the V gene TRBV29-1; D is undetermined. The CDR3 runs 12 residues. Germline V gives CDR1 SQVTM, CDR2 ANQGSEA. The V end lost 4 bases, the J end lost 4 bases, and 10 bases lay between the germline ends. CDR3 DNA sequence: TGCAGCGTTGCCCGGGTCGGAGAGACCCAGTACTTC. Its translation: CSVARVGETQYF.

The rearrangement joins TRBV12-5 to TRBJ2-1; TRBD2 agrees at 9 bases. Trimming cost V 5 bases and J 9 bases; bases outside gene matches: 11. CDR1 LGHNT and CDR2 FRNRAP come from the germline V gene. This CDR3 has 15 residues. CDR3 sequence: CASGKGLAQFGEQFF. The CDR3 DNA reads TGTGCTAGTGGTAAAGGACTAGCGCAGTTTGGTGAGCAGTTCTTC.

The rearrangement links TRBV29-1 to TRBJ1-2; D possibly corresponds to TRBD1 (5 bases). The CDR3 consists of 15 residues. CDR1 is SQVTM, CDR2 ANQGSEA, per germline. V was pared by 6 bases and J by 1 base, with 18 bases between. In DNA, the CDR3 is TGCAGCGTGGCCGACGGGGGTCGTGTTAACTATGGCTACACCTTC. As protein: CSVADGGRVNYGYTF.

The J gene is TRBJ2-3, the V gene TRBV29-1; a possible D gene is TRBD2 (5 bases). CDR1 and CDR2 (germline): SQVTM, ANQGSEA. Trimming removed 4 bases from V and 0 bases from J, with 11 bases in between. The CDR3 has 14 residues. The CDR3: CSVVEVASTDTQYF. The CDR3 DNA follows: TGCAGCGTTGTGGAGGTAGCTAGCACAGATACGCAGTATTTT.

This sequence joins TRBV28 and TRBJ2-4; D gene unclear. There are 15 residues in the CDR3. V was pared by 3 bases and J by 4 bases, with 13 bases between. Germline V CDR1 and CDR2: MDHEN, SYDVKM. The DNA for the CDR3 is TGTGCCAGCAGTTTTGACCAGCTCCCAAAAAACATTCAGTACTTC. Translated, it gives CASSFDQLPKNIQYF. The variable domain in full, completed from reference TRBV28 and TRBJ2-4, reads DVKVTQSSRYLVKRTGEKVFLECVQDMDHENMFWYRQDPGLGLRLIYFSYDVKMKEKGDIPEGYSVSREKKERFSLILESASTNQTSMYLCASSFDQLPKNIQYFGAGTRLSVL.

The chain links TRBV18 to TRBJ2-2, with a tentative D call TRBD1 (5 bases). CDR3 size: 13 residues. The V gene lost 1 base and the J gene lost 6 bases, with 6 bases spanning the gap. The V gene's germline CDR1 is KGHSH and CDR2 LQKENI. The CDR3: CASSPQGPGELFF. The CDR3 coding sequence is TGTGCCAGCTCACCACAGGGGCCCGGGGAGCTGTTTTTT.

The gene calls are TRBV5-4 and TRBJ2-3, with D maybe TRBD2 (6 bases). Trimming took off 0 bases at V and 2 bases at J, with 16 bases between the two ends. Germline V CDR1 and CDR2: SGHNT, YYREEE (reference sequence). The CDR3 is 17 amino acids. For the CDR3, the DNA is TGTGCCAGCAGCTTGGGAGTGGGCGGAGGGGCCACAGATACGCAGTATTTT. It translates to CASSLGVGGGATDTQYF.

This rearrangement joins TRBV7-2 to TRBJ1-1; a weak D match, TRBD1 (6 bases). CDR3 length equals 16 residues. With 5 bases removed from V and 8 bases from J, the gap between germline ends came to 24 bases. Germline CDR1 and CDR2: SGHTA and FQGNSA. The CDR3 nucleotides are TGTGCCAGCAGCCCTCCGGGGGTGACAGGACCTATGGAAGCTTTCTTT. This gives the protein CASSPPGVTGPMEAFF.

V usage is TRBV4-2 and J usage is TRBJ2-1; 7 bases fit TRBD2. The CDR3 length is 15 residues. Germline CDR1 reads LGHNA; CDR2 reads YNFKEQ. The ends lost 0 bases at V and 8 bases at J; junction bases unmatched: 7. CDR3 bases: TGTGCCAGCAGCCAAGACCGGGCGGGGGAGGATGAGCAGTTCTTC. Translation: CASSQDRAGEDEQFF.

The rearrangement uses TRBV12-5 and TRBJ2-7; D is ambiguous. The CDR3 is 12 amino acids. Germline-derived CDR1 and CDR2 are LGHNT and FRNRAP. Trimming stripped 8 bases from V and 7 bases from J, with 15 bases between. CDR3 sequence: CASSGQTTEQYF. CDR3 coding DNA: TGTGCTAGTTCGGGCCAGACAACTGAGCAGTACTTC.

The gene calls are TRBV29-1 and TRBJ1-2, with 10 bases that match TRBD1. The CDR3 contains 14 residues. From germline, CDR1 is SQVTM and CDR2 ANQGSEA. The V segment lost 3 bases and the J segment 8 bases; nucleotides outside the gene matches: 9. CDR3 protein: CSVDRTGGIGGYTF. The CDR3 nucleotides read TGCAGCGTTGACCGGACAGGGGGTATCGGGGGCTACACCTTC.

This rearrangement joins TRBV3-1 to TRBJ2-7, with TRBD1 matching over 8 bases. The CDR3 runs 18 residues. Trimming took 4 bases from V and 3 from J; bases not matched to a gene: 17. CDR1 is LGHDT, CDR2 YNNKEL, per germline (reference sequence). The CDR3 nucleotides are TGTGCCAGCAGCCGCTTGAACTTCAGGGGGCGCGTTCTCTACGAGCAGTACTTC. This codes for CASSRLNFRGRVLYEQYF.

The rearrangement links TRBV5-1 to TRBJ2-7; a possible D gene is TRBD2 (5 bases). CDR1 is SGHRS and CDR2 is YFSETQ in the germline V gene. V was shortened by 5 bases and J by 3 bases, with 18 bases between the two germline ends. The CDR3 contains 15 residues. In DNA, the CDR3 is TGCGCCAGCAGTCCTCAGCCGTCTGAGGGCTACGAGCAGTACTTC. This sequence encodes CASSPQPSEGYEQYF.

The chain carries TRBV20-1 and TRBJ2-2; D might be TRBD1 (6 bases). Deletions cut 6 bases from V and 5 bases from J, with 10 bases between. In germline, CDR1 is DFQATT, CDR2 SNEGSKA (reference sequence). The CDR3 extends over 12 amino acids. The CDR3 DNA reads as TGCAGTGCCCACAGGGAAACCGGGGAGCTGTTTTTT. Amino acid sequence: CSAHRETGELFF.

The V call is TRBV5-1, the J call TRBJ2-5; 13 bases are a match to TRBD2. Germline CDR1 SGHRS, CDR2 YFSETQ. The CDR3 sequence is 17 residues long. Unmatched junction bases numbered 7, after V lost 0 bases and J lost 5 bases. This CDR3 is CASSLEPGTSGVETQYF. The DNA for the CDR3 is TGCGCCAGCAGCTTGGAACCCGGGACTAGCGGGGTGGAGACCCAGTACTTC.

This clonotype occurred once. This sequence joins TRBV10-3 and TRBJ2-3; 9 nucleotides agree with TRBD1. CDR3 length: 15 residues. CDR1 is ENHRY and CDR2 is SYGVKD in the germline V gene. V was pared by 6 bases and J by 5 bases, with 9 bases of the junction left unmatched. CDR3 in amino acids: CAIRDITGGRDTQYF. The CDR3 bases are TGTGCCATCAGGGACATAACAGGGGGCAGAGATACGCAGTATTTT.

This chain uses TRBV25-1 with TRBJ2-7; possible D gene TRBD1, 5 bases. Germline loops: CDR1 MGHDK, CDR2 SYGVNS. There are 13 residues in the CDR3. Trimming stripped 4 bases from V and 5 bases from J, with 12 bases between. CDR3 residues: CASSGKGYHEQYF. The CDR3 nucleotides read TGTGCCAGCAGTGGCAAGGGGTACCACGAGCAGTACTTC.